The 31 T cell receptor beta chains presented below share a single source sample, sequenced in a study of Graves' ophthalmopathy and Graves' hyperthyroidism. Amplification from RNA transcripts yielded the TCR beta CDR3 regions. The first round was an RT-PCR with HTBI primers, and the second round was a multiplex PCR. TCRdb processed the multiplex PCR reads anew with MiXCR; each CDR3 protein has one entry. Counted here are about 230,000 distinct CDR3 sequences, around 50% occurring once; the ten biggest clones make up approximately 44%. The sample taken for sequencing was peripheral blood. The receptors shown here come from an adult man with Graves' ophthalmopathy.

J is TRBJ1-5 and V is TRBV12-3 or TRBV12-4; D gene uncertain. The V end lost 3 bases, the J end lost 5 bases, and 11 bases lay between the germline ends. CDR3 size: 14 residues. The CDR3 DNA follows: TGTGCCAGCAGTTTGTTGGGTCTCTATCAGCCCCAGCATTTT. This codes for CASSLLGLYQPQHF.

The rearrangement links TRBV7-9 to TRBJ2-7; TRBD1 might be the D (6 bases). CDR3 length: 14 residues. Trimming removed 3 bases at V and 5 bases at J, with 14 bases between. The germline V gene has CDR1 SEHNR and CDR2 FQNEAQ (reference sequence). The DNA for the CDR3 is TGTGCCAGCAGCTTTACACAGGGTCTCGACGAGCAGTACTTC. As protein: CASSFTQGLDEQYF. The variable domain in full, completed from reference TRBV7-9 and TRBJ2-7, reads DTGVSQNPRHKITKRGQNVTFRCDPISEHNRLYWYRQTLGQGPEFLTYFQNEAQLEKSRLLSDRFSAERPKGSFSTLEIQRTEQGDSAMYLCASSFTQGLDEQYFGPGTRLTVT.

This clonotype was seen a few times. This chain's CDR3 is CASSETGVASPLHF. CDR3 nucleotides: TGTGCCAGCAGTGAAACAGGGGTGGCTTCACCCCTCCACTTT. The genes are TRBV6-5 and TRBJ1-6; TRBD1 aligns across 7 bases. The CDR3 is made up of 14 amino acids. Unmatched junction bases numbered 7, after V lost 5 bases and J lost 9 bases. Germline CDR1 MNHEY, CDR2 SVGAGI.

The CDR3 loop is CSVDWGQGGGTEAFF. CDR3 nucleotide sequence: TGCAGCGTTGATTGGGGACAGGGAGGAGGCACTGAAGCTTTCTTT. The chain links TRBV29-1 to TRBJ1-1; TRBD1 agrees at 9 bases. The CDR3 is made up of 15 amino acids. CDR1 is SQVTM, CDR2 ANQGSEA, per germline. With 3 bases clipped from V and 4 bases from J, the junction kept 9 bases outside the gene matches.

This clonotype turned up a few times. This chain connects TRBV12-3 or TRBV12-4 to TRBJ1-2; 12 bases are a match to TRBD1. V dropped 6 bases and J dropped 8; count of bases not matched to a gene: 7. The CDR3 has 14 residues. The CDR3 spells CASRMGQGALGYTF. For the CDR3, the DNA is TGTGCCAGCAGGATGGGACAGGGGGCGTTAGGCTACACCTTC.

V and J are TRBV5-8 and TRBJ2-2, with a weak D call TRBD1 (6 bases). V lost 5 bases, J lost 6 bases, and 23 bases lay in between. This CDR3 contains 17 residues. Germline lookup yields CDR1 SGHTS and CDR2 YDEGEE. CDR3 nucleotide sequence: TGTGCCAGCAGACAGTCACAGGGAGTCTTGGCCGCCGGGGAGCTGTTTTTT. Translated: CASRQSQGVLAAGELFF.

The table lists this clonotype with a few counts. The rearrangement links TRBV3-1 to TRBJ1-4, with 8 nucleotides matching TRBD1. V was pared by 3 bases and J by 13 bases, with 4 bases of the junction left unmatched. This CDR3 region has 12 residues. Germline V gene data show CDR1 as LGHDT and CDR2 as YNNKEL (reference sequence). This chain's CDR3 is CASSQAGQGLFF. The CDR3 nucleotides read TGTGCCAGCAGCCAGGCAGGACAGGGACTGTTTTTT.

This clonotype showed up many times. The chain is built from TRBV25-1 and TRBJ1-2, with D unclear. The V gene lost 4 bases and the J gene lost 8 bases, with 11 bases spanning the gap. Looked up from germline, CDR1 is MGHDK and CDR2 is SYGVNS. This CDR3 comprises 12 residues. CDR3 nucleotides: TGTGCCAGCAGTGTAGGACTGGCGGGCTACACCTTC. As protein: CASSVGLAGYTF.

The genes are TRBV29-1 and TRBJ2-7, with a weak D call TRBD2 (7 bases). Germline CDR1 reads SQVTM; CDR2 reads ANQGSEA. V was pared by 2 bases and J by 7 bases, with 24 bases between. This CDR3 region has 16 residues. In DNA, the CDR3 is TGCAGCGTTGAAACCGAGGGGGGGCTGGGCTACAATGAGCAGTACTTC. It translates to CSVETEGGLGYNEQYF.

V gene TRBV2 combines with J gene TRBJ1-4, with 11 bases aligning to TRBD1. Germline-derived CDR1 and CDR2 are SNHLY and FYNNEI. V was pared by 6 bases and J by 6 bases, with 3 bases of the junction left unmatched. The CDR3 consists of 14 residues. CDR3 sequence: CASRKGQGDEKLFF. DNA of the CDR3: TGTGCCAGCAGGAAGGGACAGGGGGATGAAAAACTGTTTTTT.

In its sample, this clonotype was seen a few times. The rearrangement links TRBV9 to TRBJ1-6; D not certain. This CDR3 is 15 amino acids long. V lost 5 bases to trimming and J lost 7 bases, with 16 bases between them. Germline V gene sequence: CDR1 SGDLS, CDR2 YYNGEE. DNA of the CDR3: TGTGCCAGCAGTGAAGTTCAGATCGTGAATTCACCCCTCCACTTT. Its protein is CASSEVQIVNSPLHF.

This sequence joins TRBV6-1 and TRBJ2-7, with D perhaps matching TRBD1 or TRBD2 (7 bases each). Trimming removed 6 bases at V and 6 bases at J, with 21 bases between. Germline V gives CDR1 MNHNS, CDR2 SASEGT. This CDR3 region has 15 residues. The CDR3 loop is CASREQGREVPEQYF. CDR3 DNA sequence: TGTGCCAGCAGGGAACAGGGGAGGGAAGTTCCCGAGCAGTACTTC.

V and J are TRBV7-9 and TRBJ1-6; unclear D gene. V lost 6 bases to trimming and J lost 8 bases, with 14 bases between them. The CDR3 contains 14 residues. Germline V CDR1 and CDR2: SEHNR, FQNEAQ (reference sequence). The chain's CDR3 is CASRDTTWDSPLHF. CDR3 bases: TGTGCCAGCAGGGATACCACTTGGGATTCACCCCTCCACTTT.

This clonotype was detected many times. The V gene is TRBV29-1, the J gene TRBJ1-1; D is possibly TRBD1 (5 bases). From germline, CDR1 is SQVTM and CDR2 ANQGSEA. The germline V and J ends were trimmed by 6 bases and 5 bases, with 10 bases remaining between them. This CDR3 spans 11 amino acids. CDR3 nucleotide sequence: TGCAGCGTCCTCAGGGAAACTGAAGCTTTCTTT. Translated, it gives CSVLRETEAFF.

This clonotype showed up just a few times. This sequence joins TRBV12-3 or TRBV12-4 and TRBJ1-1, with 12 bases lining up with TRBD1. With V trimmed by 6 bases and J by 6 bases, 5 bases remained unmatched. There are 14 residues in the CDR3. In DNA, the CDR3 is TGTGCCAGCAGGTCCGGGACAGGGGGCTCTGAAGCTTTCTTT. Its translation is CASRSGTGGSEAFF.

There are a few counts of this clonotype. V usage is TRBV2 and J usage is TRBJ2-7; D not resolved. The CDR3 sequence is 13 residues long. Trimming removed 7 bases from V and 5 bases from J, with 15 bases in between. The germline gives CDR1 SNHLY, CDR2 FYNNEI. The CDR3 sequence is CASTLLELHEQYF. The CDR3 DNA reads as TGTGCCAGCACCCTCCTCGAACTCCACGAGCAGTACTTC. The whole variable domain, remainder taken from reference TRBV2 and TRBJ2-7, is EPEVTQTPSHQVTQMGQEVILRCVPISNHLYFYWYRQILGQKVEFLVSFYNNEISEKSEIFDDQFSVERPDGSNFTLKIRSTKLEDSAMYFCASTLLELHEQYFGPGTRLTVT.

This clonotype has only a few counts. The CDR3 is CASSLDFGDLREQYF. In nucleotides, the CDR3 is TGCGCCAGCAGCTTGGATTTCGGAGACCTACGAGAGCAGTACTTC. The chain links TRBV5-1 to TRBJ2-7; D ambiguous. Germline CDR1 SGHRS, CDR2 YFSETQ. The CDR3 runs 15 residues. The ends were cut back, 0 bases at V and 7 bases at J, with 17 bases in the middle. The full variable domain, rest sourced from reference TRBV5-1 and TRBJ2-7, is KAGVTQTPRYLIKTRGQQVTLSCSPISGHRSVSWYQQTPGQGLQFLFEYFSETQRNKGNFPGRFSGRQFSNSRSEMNVSTLELGDSALYLCASSLDFGDLREQYFGPGTRLTVT.

The chain couples TRBV27 to TRBJ2-7, with D possibly being TRBD1 or TRBD2 (6 bases each). The CDR3 runs to 16 residues. CDR1 and CDR2 from the germline V gene are MNHEY and SMNVEV (reference sequence). CDR3 protein: CSTSPRGQAKAYEQYF. The CDR3 nucleotides are TGTTCAACTTCACCCCGGGGGCAGGCGAAGGCCTACGAGCAGTACTTC.

This clonotype was seen a handful of times. This chain connects TRBV7-2 to TRBJ1-5; 9 nucleotides line up with TRBD1. CDR1 and CDR2 from the germline V gene are SGHTA and FQGNSA. J lost 6 bases, V lost 5 bases, and 8 bases had no gene match. This CDR3 region has 15 residues. The CDR3 region has the DNA TGTGCCAGCAGCGTCGACAGGGGGGTACGTCAGCCCCAGCATTTT. Its translation: CASSVDRGVRQPQHF.

A note on this clonotype: Compared with germline, one end of the junction differs, possibly owing to a read error. This chain joins TRBV7-9 and TRBJ1-1; D gene unclear. This CDR3 contains 15 residues. Looked up from germline, CDR1 is SEHNR and CDR2 is FQNEAQ (reference sequence). The CDR3 DNA reads as TGTGCCAGCAGCCCCGCTCTGGCTGTGAACACTGGAGCTTTCTTT. Translating gives CASSPALAVNTGAFF.

The chain combines TRBV7-2 with TRBJ1-5; 7 nucleotides match TRBD1. There are 15 residues in the CDR3. Germline V gives CDR1 SGHTA, CDR2 FQGNSA. The V and J ends lost 0 bases and 6 bases, in that order; junction bases with no gene match: 5. CDR3 region: CASSLAAGGPQPQHF. As DNA, the CDR3 is TGTGCCAGCAGCTTAGCGGCAGGGGGTCCTCAGCCCCAGCATTTT.

The genes are TRBV29-1 and TRBJ1-1; 10 positions agree with TRBD1. J lost 3 bases, V lost 2 bases, and 9 bases had no gene match. The CDR3 is 16 residues long. Germline V gene sequence: CDR1 SQVTM, CDR2 ANQGSEA. In DNA form, the CDR3 reads TGCAGCGTTGAAACCCCACTCGGGACAGGGGACACTGAAGCTTTCTTT. Translating gives CSVETPLGTGDTEAFF. Together with reference TRBV29-1 and TRBJ1-1, the CDR3 gives the full variable domain: SAVISQKPSRDICQRGTSLTIQCQVDSQVTMMFWYRQQPGQSLTLIATANQGSEATYESGFVIDKFPISRPNLTFSTLTVSNMSPEDSSIYLCSVETPLGTGDTEAFFGQGTRLTVV.

This sequence joins TRBV7-3 and TRBJ2-5; 10 bases are shared with TRBD1. The J call may be incorrect, as the DNA end agrees better with TRBJ2-7. The CDR3 runs to 14 residues. Germline V gives CDR1 SGHTA, CDR2 FQGTGA. The CDR3 is CASSSTGGTDEQYF. CDR3 in DNA: TGTGCCAGCAGCTCGACAGGGGGCACGGACGAGCAGTACTTC.

This chain joins TRBV20-1 and TRBJ1-2; 7 nucleotides line up with TRBD1. Germline V CDR1 and CDR2: DFQATT, SNEGSKA (reference sequence). V dropped 5 bases and J dropped 9; count of bases not matched to a gene: 12. The CDR3 length is 13 residues. The CDR3 DNA follows: TGCAGTGCTGGCCGGGACAGCTATGAGAGCTACACCTTC. Its translation: CSAGRDSYESYTF.

This clonotype came up a few times. The chain has TRBV15 and TRBJ2-7; D is uncertain. Germline values: CDR1 LNHNV, CDR2 YYDKDF (reference sequence). With 0 bases removed from V and 0 bases from J, the gap between germline ends came to 15 bases. The CDR3 is 17 amino acids. CDR3 in DNA: TGTGCCACCAGCAGAGATGTAGGGCTTCTACACTCCTACGAGCAGTACTTC. This gives the protein CATSRDVGLLHSYEQYF.

This clonotype has just a few counts. V gene TRBV20-1 combines with J gene TRBJ1-4; TRBD1 might be the D (5 bases). Germline CDR1 DFQATT, CDR2 SNEGSKA (reference sequence). The CDR3 extends over 13 amino acids. V dropped 3 bases and J dropped 8 bases, with 13 bases sitting between them. CDR3 coding DNA: TGCAGTGCTAGTCCGGCAGGGTGGGAAAAACTGTTTTTT. Translating gives CSASPAGWEKLFF.

This chain connects TRBV9 to TRBJ2-2, with 7 bases aligning to TRBD1. Germline CDR1 reads SGDLS; CDR2 reads YYNGEE. This CDR3 is built from 16 residues. Trimming at V came to 4 bases and at J to 4 bases, leaving 10 bases not matched to a gene. Here the CDR3 reads CASSTATGIGTGELFF. CDR3 sequence (DNA): TGTGCCAGCAGCACTGCGACAGGGATAGGCACCGGGGAGCTGTTTTTT.

Points on this clonotype: The junction and the germline gene differ at one end; a read error may be behind it. The V gene is TRBV7-9, the J gene TRBJ2-5, with TRBD1 matching 12 bases. Germline assignment: CDR1 SEHNR and CDR2 FQNEAQ (reference sequence). This CDR3 is 15 amino acids long. CDR3 residues: CASSSGQGARQTQHF. The CDR3, as DNA: TGTGCCAGCAGCTCGGGACAGGGGGCTAGACAGACCCAGCACTTC.

This clonotype has ten or more counts. This chain links TRBV15 with TRBJ1-5; 7 bases line up with TRBD1. From germline, CDR1 is LNHNV and CDR2 YYDKDF (reference sequence). The CDR3 spans 12 residues. With 6 bases clipped from V and 4 bases from J, the junction kept 0 bases outside the gene matches. DNA of the CDR3: TGTGCCACCAGGACAGGGAATCAGCCCCAGCATTTT. Its protein is CATRTGNQPQHF.

This clonotype was detected a few times. Being one base from a much bigger clone, this may be a read error. This chain joins TRBV7-6 and TRBJ2-7, with TRBD1 matching 9 bases. The CDR3 extends over 14 amino acids. Germline values: CDR1 SGHVS, CDR2 FNYEAQ. After removal of 1 base from V and 5 bases from J, the junction contained 3 bases not matched to a gene. In DNA form, the CDR3 reads TGTGCCAGCAGCTTAGGGACAGGGGCCCACGAGCAGTACTTC. As protein: CASSLGTGAHEQYF. The full variable domain, with the rest looked up from reference TRBV7-6 and TRBJ2-7, is GAGVSQSPRYKVTKRGQDVALRCDPISGHVSLYWYRQALGQGPEFLTYFNYEAQQDKSGLPNDRFSAERPEGSISTLTIQRTEQRDSAMYRCASSLGTGAHEQYFGPGTRLTVT.

The chain uses TRBV29-1 and TRBJ1-2; no definite D call. Germline CDR1 SQVTM, CDR2 ANQGSEA. Trimming left V 5 bases short and J 8 bases short, with 12 bases between. This CDR3 is built from 11 residues. The CDR3 protein is CSVRTLGGYTF. The CDR3 nucleotides are TGCAGCGTTAGGACGTTGGGGGGCTACACCTTC.